This entry concerns a single T cell receptor (beta chain). Antigen specificity is unknown. Sorted-subset replicate PCR reactions were performed with approximately 0.2 ug DNA, corresponding to roughly 31,000 T cell genomes. Assay used: immunoSEQ multiplex PCR; TCRdb lists only in-frame clones, some missing. The sample includes some 2.1 million clones, roughly 96% of them seen just once. The data are from a study of shared clonotypes between healthy human individuals. Study-wide results and caveats: Clonotypes shared by all four donors outscored non-shared clonotypes in generation probability. The low donor count limited represented genetic and exposure-history diversity.

The TCR sequence derives from a young man in good health. Sequenced sample: naive CD4+ T cells sorted from blood. Noted subset: CD45RA+ positively selected.

The CDR3 loop is CAWRIWGRGFYEQYF. CDR3 sequence (DNA): TGTGCCTGGAGAATATGGGGCAGGGGATTCTACGAGCAGTACTTC. The chain has TRBV30 and TRBJ2-7; weak D call: TRBD1 (6 bases). The germline V gene encodes CDR1 GTSNPN and CDR2 SVGIG (reference sequence). The CDR3 extends over 15 amino acids. The ends were cut back, 3 bases at V and 3 bases at J, with 18 bases in the middle.